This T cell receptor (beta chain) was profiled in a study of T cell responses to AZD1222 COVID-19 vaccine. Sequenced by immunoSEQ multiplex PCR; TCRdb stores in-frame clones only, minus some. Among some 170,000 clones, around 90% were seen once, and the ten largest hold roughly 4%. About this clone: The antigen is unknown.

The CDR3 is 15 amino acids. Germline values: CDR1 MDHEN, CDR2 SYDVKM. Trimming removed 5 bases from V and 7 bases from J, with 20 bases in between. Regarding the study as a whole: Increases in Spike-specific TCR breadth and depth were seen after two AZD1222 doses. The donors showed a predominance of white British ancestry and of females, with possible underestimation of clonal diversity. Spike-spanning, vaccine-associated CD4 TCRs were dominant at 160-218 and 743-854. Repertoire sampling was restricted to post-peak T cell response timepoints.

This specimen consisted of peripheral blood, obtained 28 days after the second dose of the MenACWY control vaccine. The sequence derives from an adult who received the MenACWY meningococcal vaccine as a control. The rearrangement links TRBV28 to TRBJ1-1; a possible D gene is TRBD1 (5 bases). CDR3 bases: TGTGCCAGCAGTCGCCCGCTCAGGGTTCGAGTTGAAGCTTTCTTT. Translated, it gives CASSRPLRVRVEAFF.